A selection of T cell receptor beta chains follows, all from one sample in a study of shared clonotypes between healthy human individuals. Sequenced by immunoSEQ multiplex PCR; TCRdb stores in-frame clones only, minus some. The sample consists of some 1,400,000 clones, roughly 96% of them appearing once. Sequenced input: naive CD4+ T cells sorted from blood. Receptors were obtained from a man aged 30-40 years in good health. The CDR3 runs from the conserved cysteine through the conserved F or W. A D gene is named only where the DNA matches it firmly. A row's size may be missing; if present it is once, few, many or a size class.

D gene	J gene	clone size	V gene	CDR3 DNA	CDR3 protein
-	TRBJ2-3	-	TRBV19	TGTGCCAGTAGTATTAGGTTCCAAAGTCCCGATACGCAGTATTTT	CASSIRFQSPDTQYF
TRBD1	TRBJ2-1	-	TRBV2	TGTGCCAGCAGTGTAGACAGGGGGGATGAGCAGTTCTTC	CASSVDRGDEQFF
TRBD1	TRBJ2-5	once	TRBV15	TGTGCCACCAGCAAAGGGGGCAGCCAAGAGACCCAGTACTTC	CATSKGGSQETQYF
-	TRBJ1-2	-	TRBV6-6	TGTGCCAGCCGCGAGCTGACGTCCGGTGGCTACACCTTC	CASRELTSGGYTF
TRBD1	TRBJ2-7	few	TRBV18	TGTGCCAGCTCACCCCTAGGACAGGACTACGAGCAGTACTTC	CASSPLGQDYEQYF
-	TRBJ1-1	-	TRBV21-1	TGTGCCAGCACCCAAAAAGGCCAGAACACTGAAGCTTTCTTT	CASTQKGQNTEAFF
-	TRBJ2-7	-	TRBV7-2	TGTGCCAGCAGCTTAGTCCCCCCAGGGTGGGAGCAGTACTTC	CASSLVPPGWEQYF
-	TRBJ2-7	-	TRBV10-2	TGCGCCAGCAGTGAGATCAGGGGGGGCGAGCAGTACTTC	CASSEIRGGEQYF
TRBD2	TRBJ2-1	-	TRBV10-3	TGTGCCATCGGCCTATCGCGCGGGAGGGTATCCTACAATGAGCAGTTCTTC	CAIGLSRGRVSYNEQFF
TRBD2	TRBJ2-7	-	TRBV18	TGTGCCAGCTCACAAAGCGGGAGGCCCAGCGAGCAGTACTTC	CASSQSGRPSEQYF
-	TRBJ1-1	-	TRBV9	TGTGCCAGCAGCGCGAGTGTTGGGGACAACACTGAAGCTTTCTTT	CASSASVGDNTEAFF
-	TRBJ1-5	once	TRBV19	TGTGCCAGTAGTATCGACAGGTCCGGATTTTATAGCAATCAGCCCCAGCATTTT	CASSIDRSGFYSNQPQHF
TRBD1	TRBJ1-3	-	TRBV19	TGTGCCAGTAGTACGGGACAGCTTAACACCATATATTTT	CASSTGQLNTIYF
-	TRBJ2-3	-	TRBV5-1	TGCGCCAGCAGCATAGAGACTAGAGCAGATACGCAGTATTTT	CASSIETRADTQYF
-	TRBJ2-5	-	TRBV11-2	TGTGCCAGCCGAACTATGGTGAGGGAGACCCAGTACTTC	CASRTMVRETQYF